This T cell receptor beta chain was observed in a study of cytomegalovirus exposure and HLA in healthy donors. A multiplex PCR was run with 60 Vbeta primers and 13 Jbeta primers. The assay was immunoSEQ multiplex PCR, and TCRdb's table has in-frame clones only and misses some. Of some 200,000 clones in the sample, approximately 70% were seen once. Trimming cost V 1 base and J 2 bases, with 8 bases left between them. The germline V gene has CDR1 SGHTA and CDR2 FQGNSA. CDR3 length equals 14 residues. The V and J genes are TRBV7-2 and TRBJ1-2, with D maybe TRBD1 (5 bases). The sequencing input was PBMCs. The clonotype originates from a middle-aged man in good health and CMV-seropositive. The CDR3 DNA is TGTGCCAGCAGCTTAGATCCAGGGAACTATGGCTACACCTTC. It translates to CASSLDPGNYGYTF.